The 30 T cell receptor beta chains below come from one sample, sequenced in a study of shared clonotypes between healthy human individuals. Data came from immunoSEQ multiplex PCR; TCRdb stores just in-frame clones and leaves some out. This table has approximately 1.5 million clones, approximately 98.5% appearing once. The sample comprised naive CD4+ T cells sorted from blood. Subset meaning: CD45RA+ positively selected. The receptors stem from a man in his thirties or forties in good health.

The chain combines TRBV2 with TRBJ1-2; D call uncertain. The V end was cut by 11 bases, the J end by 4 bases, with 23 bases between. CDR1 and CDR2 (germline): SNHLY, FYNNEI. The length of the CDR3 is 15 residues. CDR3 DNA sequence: TGTGCCGGGGATTCCCGGTCAAGGAAGGTCTATGGCTACACCTTC. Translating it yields CAGDSRSRKVYGYTF.

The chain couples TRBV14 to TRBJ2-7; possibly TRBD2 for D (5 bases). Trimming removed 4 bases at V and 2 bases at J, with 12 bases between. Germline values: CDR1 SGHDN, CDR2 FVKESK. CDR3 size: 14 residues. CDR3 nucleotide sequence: TGTGCCAGCAGCCGAACGGACTTTGCCTACGAGCAGTACTTC. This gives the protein CASSRTDFAYEQYF.

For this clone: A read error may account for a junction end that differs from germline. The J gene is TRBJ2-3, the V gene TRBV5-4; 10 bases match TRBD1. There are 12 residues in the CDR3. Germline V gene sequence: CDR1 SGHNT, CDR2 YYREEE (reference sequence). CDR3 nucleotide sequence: TGTGCCAGCAGCCTGGACAGGGGGGCTTCCAGTTTT. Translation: CASSLDRGASSF.

For the CDR3, the DNA is TGTGCCAGCAGTTTAGCGGGTACTGAAGCTTTCTTT. Amino acid sequence: CASSLAGTEAFF. The chain links TRBV28 to TRBJ1-1; D ambiguous. The CDR3 runs 12 residues. Germline lookup yields CDR1 MDHEN and CDR2 SYDVKM. Trimming pared 2 bases from V and 5 bases from J, leaving 6 bases between.

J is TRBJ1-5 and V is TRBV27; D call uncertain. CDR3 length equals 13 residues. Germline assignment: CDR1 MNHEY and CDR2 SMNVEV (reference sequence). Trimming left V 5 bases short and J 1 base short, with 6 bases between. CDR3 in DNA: TGTGCCAGCAGTCAAGTAAGCAATCAGCCCCAGCATTTT. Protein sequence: CASSQVSNQPQHF.

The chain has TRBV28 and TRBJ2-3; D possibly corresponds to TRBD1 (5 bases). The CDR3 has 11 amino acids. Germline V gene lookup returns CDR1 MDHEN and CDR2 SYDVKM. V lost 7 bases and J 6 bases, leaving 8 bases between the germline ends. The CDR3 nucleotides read TGTGCCAGCACGGACACCGATACGCAGTATTTT. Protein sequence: CASTDTDTQYF. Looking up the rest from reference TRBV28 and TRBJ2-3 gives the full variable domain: DVKVTQSSRYLVKRTGEKVFLECVQDMDHENMFWYRQDPGLGLRLIYFSYDVKMKEKGDIPEGYSVSREKKERFSLILESASTNQTSMYLCASTDTDTQYFGPGTRLTVL.

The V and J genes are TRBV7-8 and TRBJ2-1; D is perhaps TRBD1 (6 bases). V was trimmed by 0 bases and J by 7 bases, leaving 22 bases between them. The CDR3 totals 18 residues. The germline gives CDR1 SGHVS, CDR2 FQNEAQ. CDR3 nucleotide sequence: TGTGCCAGCAGCTTAGCGTTGGGACAATTTTCAGGGTTGAATGAGCAGTTCTTC. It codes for CASSLALGQFSGLNEQFF.

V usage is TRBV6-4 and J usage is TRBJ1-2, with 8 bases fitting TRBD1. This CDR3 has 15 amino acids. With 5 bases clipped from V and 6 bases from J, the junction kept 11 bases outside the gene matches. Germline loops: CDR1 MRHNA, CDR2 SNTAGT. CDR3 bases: TGTGCCAGCAGTAAAACCCCCGGACAGGGCCATGGCTACACCTTC. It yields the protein CASSKTPGQGHGYTF.

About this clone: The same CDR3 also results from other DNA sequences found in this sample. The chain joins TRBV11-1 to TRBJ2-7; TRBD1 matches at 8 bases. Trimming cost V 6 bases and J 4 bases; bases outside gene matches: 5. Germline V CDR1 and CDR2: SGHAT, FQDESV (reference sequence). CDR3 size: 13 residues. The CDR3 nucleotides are TGTGCCAGCAGTCGGGACAGGAGATACGAGCAGTACTTC. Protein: CASSRDRRYEQYF.

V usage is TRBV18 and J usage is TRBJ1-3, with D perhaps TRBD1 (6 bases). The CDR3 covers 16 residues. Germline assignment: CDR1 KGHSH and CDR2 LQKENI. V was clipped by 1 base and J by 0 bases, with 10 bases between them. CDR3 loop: CASSPLKQGSGNTIYF. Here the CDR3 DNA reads TGTGCCAGCTCACCACTTAAACAGGGCTCTGGAAACACCATATATTTT. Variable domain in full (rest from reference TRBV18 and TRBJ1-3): NAGVMQNPRHLVRRRGQEARLRCSPMKGHSHVYWYRQLPEEGLKFMVYLQKENIIDESGMPKERFSAEFPKEGPSILRIQQVVRGDSAAYFCASSPLKQGSGNTIYFGEGSWLTVV.

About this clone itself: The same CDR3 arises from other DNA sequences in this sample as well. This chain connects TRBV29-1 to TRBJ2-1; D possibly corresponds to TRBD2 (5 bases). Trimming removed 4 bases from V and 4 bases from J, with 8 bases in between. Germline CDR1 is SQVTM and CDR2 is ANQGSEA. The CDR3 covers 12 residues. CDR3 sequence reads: CSVAGSYNEQFF. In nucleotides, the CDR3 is TGCAGCGTTGCGGGGAGTTACAATGAGCAGTTCTTC.

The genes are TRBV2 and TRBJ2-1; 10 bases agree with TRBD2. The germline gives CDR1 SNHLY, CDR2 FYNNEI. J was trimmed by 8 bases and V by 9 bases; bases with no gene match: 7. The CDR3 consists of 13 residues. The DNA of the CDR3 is TGTGCCAGAGAGCGGGAGGGCCGGGATGAGCAGTTCTTC. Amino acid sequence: CAREREGRDEQFF.

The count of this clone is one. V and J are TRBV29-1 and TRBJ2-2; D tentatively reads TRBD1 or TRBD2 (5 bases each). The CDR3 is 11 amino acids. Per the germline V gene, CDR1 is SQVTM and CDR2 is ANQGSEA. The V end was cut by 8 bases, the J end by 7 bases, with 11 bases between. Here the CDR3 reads CSFLGVGELFF. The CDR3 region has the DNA TGCAGCTTTTTGGGGGTCGGGGAGCTGTTTTTT.

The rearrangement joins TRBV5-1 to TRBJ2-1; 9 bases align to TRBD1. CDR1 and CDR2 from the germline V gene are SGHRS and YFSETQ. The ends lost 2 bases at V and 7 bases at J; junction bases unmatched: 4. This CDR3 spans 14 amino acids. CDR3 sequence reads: CASSLLTGGNEQFF. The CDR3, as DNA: TGCGCCAGCAGCTTATTGACAGGGGGGAATGAGCAGTTCTTC.

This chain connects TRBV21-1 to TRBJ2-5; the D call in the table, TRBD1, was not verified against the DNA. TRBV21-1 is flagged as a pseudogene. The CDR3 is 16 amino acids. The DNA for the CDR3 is TGTGCCAGCAGCAAAACAAGGGGACACGGTCGGGAGACCCAGTACTTC. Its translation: CASSKTRGHGRETQYF.

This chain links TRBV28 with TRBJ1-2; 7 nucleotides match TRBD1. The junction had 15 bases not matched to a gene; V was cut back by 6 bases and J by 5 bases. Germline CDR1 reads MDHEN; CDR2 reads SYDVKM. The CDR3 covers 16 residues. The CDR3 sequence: CASSPPPRGAPYGYTF. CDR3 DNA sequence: TGTGCCAGCAGCCCGCCCCCCAGGGGGGCTCCATATGGCTACACCTTC.

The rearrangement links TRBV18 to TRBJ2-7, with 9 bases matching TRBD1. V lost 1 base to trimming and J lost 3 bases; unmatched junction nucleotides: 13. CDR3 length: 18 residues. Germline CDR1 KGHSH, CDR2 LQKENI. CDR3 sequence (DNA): TGTGCCAGCTCACCACTTCCTTCATCTGGGACAGGGAACTACGAGCAGTACTTC. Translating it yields CASSPLPSSGTGNYEQYF. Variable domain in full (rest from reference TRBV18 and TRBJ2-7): NAGVMQNPRHLVRRRGQEARLRCSPMKGHSHVYWYRQLPEEGLKFMVYLQKENIIDESGMPKERFSAEFPKEGPSILRIQQVVRGDSAAYFCASSPLPSSGTGNYEQYFGPGTRLTVT.

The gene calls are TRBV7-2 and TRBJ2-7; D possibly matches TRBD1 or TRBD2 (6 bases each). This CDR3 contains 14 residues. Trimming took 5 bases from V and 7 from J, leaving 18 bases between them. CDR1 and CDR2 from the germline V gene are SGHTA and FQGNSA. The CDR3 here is CASSRGLGRREQYF. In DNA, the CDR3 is TGTGCCAGCAGCCGGGGGCTAGGAAGGCGGGAGCAGTACTTC.

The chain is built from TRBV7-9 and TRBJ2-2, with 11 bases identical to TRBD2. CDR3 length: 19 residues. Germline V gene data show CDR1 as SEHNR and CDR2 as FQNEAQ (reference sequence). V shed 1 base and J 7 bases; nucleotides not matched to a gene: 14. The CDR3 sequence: CASSLGKGLAAQSHGELFF. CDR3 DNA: TGTGCCAGCAGCTTAGGCAAGGGACTAGCGGCCCAGAGTCACGGGGAGCTGTTTTTT.

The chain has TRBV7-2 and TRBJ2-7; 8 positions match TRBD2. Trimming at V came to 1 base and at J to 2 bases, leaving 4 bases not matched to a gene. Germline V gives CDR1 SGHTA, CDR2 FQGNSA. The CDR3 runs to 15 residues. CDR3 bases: TGTGCCAGCAGCTTAGGGACTAGCCCCCCCTACGAGCAGTACTTC. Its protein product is CASSLGTSPPYEQYF.

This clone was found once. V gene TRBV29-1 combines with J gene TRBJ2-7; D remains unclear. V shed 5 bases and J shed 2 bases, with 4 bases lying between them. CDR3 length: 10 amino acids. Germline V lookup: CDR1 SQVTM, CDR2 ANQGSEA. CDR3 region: CSVLTYEQYF. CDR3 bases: TGCAGCGTTCTGACCTACGAGCAGTACTTC.

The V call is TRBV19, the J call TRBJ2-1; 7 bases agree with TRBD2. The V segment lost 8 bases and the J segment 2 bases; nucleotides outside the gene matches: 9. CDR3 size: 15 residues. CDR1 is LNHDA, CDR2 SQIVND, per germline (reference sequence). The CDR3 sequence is CASAGAGRAYNEQFF. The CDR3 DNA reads TGTGCCAGTGCGGGAGCGGGAAGAGCCTACAATGAGCAGTTCTTC.

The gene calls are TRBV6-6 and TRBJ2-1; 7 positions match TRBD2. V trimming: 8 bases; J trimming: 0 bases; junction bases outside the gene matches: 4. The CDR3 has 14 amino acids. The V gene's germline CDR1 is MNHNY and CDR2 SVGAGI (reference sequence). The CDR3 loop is CASLGGSSYNEQFF. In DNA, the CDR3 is TGTGCCAGCCTCGGGGGGAGCTCCTACAATGAGCAGTTCTTC.

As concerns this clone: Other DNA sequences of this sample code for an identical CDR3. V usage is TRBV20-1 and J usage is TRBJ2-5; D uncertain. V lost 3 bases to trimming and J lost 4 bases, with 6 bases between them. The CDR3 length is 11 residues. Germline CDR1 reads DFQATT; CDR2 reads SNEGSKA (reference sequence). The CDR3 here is CSASLAETQYF. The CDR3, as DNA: TGCAGTGCTAGTTTGGCAGAGACCCAGTACTTC.

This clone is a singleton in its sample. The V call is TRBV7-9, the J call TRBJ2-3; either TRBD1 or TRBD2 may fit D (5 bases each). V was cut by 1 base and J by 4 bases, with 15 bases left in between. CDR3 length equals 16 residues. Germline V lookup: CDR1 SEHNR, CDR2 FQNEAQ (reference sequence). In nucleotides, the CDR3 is TGTGCCAGCAGCTTAGGAGGGCAGGGTAGGGCAGATACGCAGTATTTT. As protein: CASSLGGQGRADTQYF.

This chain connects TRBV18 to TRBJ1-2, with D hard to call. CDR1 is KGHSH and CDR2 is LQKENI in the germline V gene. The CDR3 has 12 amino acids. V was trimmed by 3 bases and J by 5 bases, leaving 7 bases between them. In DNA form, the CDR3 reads TGTGCCAGCTCACCGGCCGAGTATGGCTACACCTTC. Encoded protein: CASSPAEYGYTF.

CDR3: CASSSPSEETQYF. CDR3 DNA sequence: TGTGCCAGCAGCTCCCCATCGGAAGAGACCCAGTACTTC. The genes are TRBV5-4 and TRBJ2-5; D is unclear. CDR3 length: 13 residues. Germline V CDR1 and CDR2: SGHNT, YYREEE (reference sequence). V shed 3 bases and J shed 3 bases, with 9 bases lying between them.

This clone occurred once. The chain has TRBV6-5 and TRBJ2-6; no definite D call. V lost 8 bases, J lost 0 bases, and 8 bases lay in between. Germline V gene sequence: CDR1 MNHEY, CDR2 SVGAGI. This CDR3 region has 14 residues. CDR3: CASLESSGANVLTF. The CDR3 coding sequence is TGTGCCAGCTTGGAGAGCTCTGGGGCCAACGTCCTGACTTTC.

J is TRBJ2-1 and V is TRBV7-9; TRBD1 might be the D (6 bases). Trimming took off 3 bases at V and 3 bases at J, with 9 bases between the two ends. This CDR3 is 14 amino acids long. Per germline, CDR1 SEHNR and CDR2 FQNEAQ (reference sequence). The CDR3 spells CASSLQGSYNEQFF. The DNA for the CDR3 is TGTGCCAGCAGCTTGCAGGGGAGCTACAATGAGCAGTTCTTC.

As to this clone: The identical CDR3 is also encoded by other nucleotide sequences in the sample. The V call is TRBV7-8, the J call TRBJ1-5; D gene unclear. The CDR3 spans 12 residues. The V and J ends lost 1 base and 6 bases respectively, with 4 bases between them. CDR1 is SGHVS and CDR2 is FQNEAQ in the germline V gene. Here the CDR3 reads CASSLGVQPQHF. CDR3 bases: TGTGCCAGCAGCTTAGGGGTTCAGCCCCAGCATTTT.